These T cell receptor beta chains were read from a single sample in a study of blood T cell repertoires in COVID-19. The repertoire was sequenced with immunoSEQ multiplex PCR; TCRdb's copy has only in-frame clones and lacks some. The table records tens of thousands of clones, nearly 90% of them present only once. Sequencing was done on a sample of peripheral blood. These receptors were collected from a man between 60 and 70 years old with acute or convalescent COVID-19. CDR3s include the opening cysteine and the closing phenylalanine or tryptophan. The D gene is left open where the match is weak. Clone size is stated in some rows and not others, as once, few, many or a class when expanded.

size	D	V	J	DNA	CDR3
NA	TRBD1	TRBV3-1/TRBV3-2	TRBJ1-6	TGTGCCAGCAGCTCCCCCGGGACAGAGAATTCACCCCTCCACTTT	CASSSPGTENSPLHF
NA	TRBD1	TRBV5-6	TRBJ1-6	TGTGCCAGCAGCCTGTACAGGGGGGCAAATTCACCCCTCCACTTT	CASSLYRGANSPLHF
NA	NA	TRBV10-2	TRBJ1-6	TGCGCCAGCGCGGCCGGGACTGGACTTAATTCACCCCTCCACTTT	CASAAGTGLNSPLHF
once	TRBD1	TRBV5-6	TRBJ2-7	TGTGCCAGCAGCCCGGGACAGTACGAGCAGTACTTC	CASSPGQYEQYF
NA	TRBD1	TRBV19	TRBJ1-1	TGTGCCAGTAGTAGAGGGACAGGGGGGATGAACACTGAAGCTTTCTTT	CASSRGTGGMNTEAFF
NA	NA	TRBV5-6	TRBJ2-1	TGTGCCAGCAGCTTAAAGCTTAATGAGCAGTTCTTC	CASSLKLNEQFF
NA	NA	TRBV5-4	TRBJ1-2	TGTGCCAGCAGCTTCCTTCAGGGTCGCGCTGACTATGGCTACACCTTC	CASSFLQGRADYGYTF
NA	NA	TRBV4-1	TRBJ2-7	TGCGCCAGCAGCCCCGGAGGGACCGAGCAGTACTTC	CASSPGGTEQYF
NA	TRBD1	TRBV9	TRBJ1-3	TGTGCCAGCAGCGGAAGGGACAGCTCTGGAAACACCATATATTTT	CASSGRDSSGNTIYF
NA	TRBD2	TRBV4-2	TRBJ2-2	TGTGCCAGCAGCCAGCCTGCTAGCGGGGTTAACACCAGGGAGCTGTTTTTT	CASSQPASGVNTRELFF
once	TRBD1	TRBV6-2/TRBV6-3	TRBJ2-7	TGTGCCAGCAGTAGGGGACAGGGGACCGTTAGCCACGAGCAGTACTTC	CASSRGQGTVSHEQYF
NA	NA	TRBV3-1/TRBV3-2	TRBJ1-2	TGTGCCAGCAGCCCATCGGCAGGGGAGATAGGTGGCTACACCTTC	CASSPSAGEIGGYTF
NA	TRBD1	TRBV10-3	TRBJ2-7	TGTGCCATCACATCTCCGGACAGGGGGGCCGAGCAGTACTTC	CAITSPDRGAEQYF
NA	NA	TRBV10-3	TRBJ2-7	TGTGCCATCAATGGGGAGGGGCAGGGGAACAACGAGCAGTACTTC	CAINGEGQGNNEQYF
NA	NA	TRBV6-1	TRBJ1-4	TGTGCCAGCAGTGAATTTTCCCATAAACAGGGTTATTTCTCCACTAATGAAAAACTGTTTTTT	CASSEFSHKQGYFSTNEKLFF
NA	TRBD1	TRBV10-3	TRBJ1-3	TGTGCCATCAGTGAAGGGGGCCTATCTGGAAACACCATATATTTT	CAISEGGLSGNTIYF
NA	NA	TRBV29-1	TRBJ1-2	TGCAGCGTCCATCAGGTTAACTATGGCTACACCTTC	CSVHQVNYGYTF
few	NA	TRBV2	TRBJ1-1	TGTGCCAGCAGTGAAAGACAGGTCCGGAACACTGAAGCTTTCTTT	CASSERQVRNTEAFF
NA	NA	TRBV30	TRBJ1-1	TGTGCCTGGGGCAGTACGGGCACTGAAGCTTTCTTT	CAWGSTGTEAFF
NA	TRBD1	TRBV29-1	TRBJ1-3	TGCAGCGCGAACCAGGGGGCAAACACCATATATTTT	CSANQGANTIYF
NA	TRBD2	TRBV7-2	TRBJ2-3	TGTGCCAGCAAGCGGGGCCTCGGCACAGATACGCAGTATTTT	CASKRGLGTDTQYF
NA	TRBD1	TRBV29-1	TRBJ1-2	TGCAGCGTTGGTGGATTCCCAGGGGGGGGCTACACCTTC	CSVGGFPGGGYTF
NA	NA	TRBV11-2	TRBJ1-2	TGTGCCAGCAGCTTAGGGGGCCTTAACTATGGCTACACCTTC	CASSLGGLNYGYTF
NA	TRBD2	TRBV19	TRBJ2-1	TGTGCCAGTACCAATTCGGGACTAGGAGGGAATGAGCAGTTCTTC	CASTNSGLGGNEQFF
once	NA	TRBV15	TRBJ2-5	TGTGCCACCAGCAGGGGCTCGGAAGGTGAGACCCAGTACTTC	CATSRGSEGETQYF
NA	TRBD1	TRBV5-1	TRBJ2-7	TGCGCCAGCAGCTTGGCCAGTTTAAGGACAGGACGGGCCTACGAGCAGTACTTC	CASSLASLRTGRAYEQYF
once	TRBD1	TRBV6-5	TRBJ2-7	TGTGCCAGCTTACAGGGGGCCGTCTACGAGCAGTACTTC	CASLQGAVYEQYF
NA	TRBD2	TRBV2	TRBJ2-2	TGTGCCAGCAGTGAGGCTCTAGCGGGGGGCAACACCGGGGAGCTGTTTTTT	CASSEALAGGNTGELFF
NA	NA	TRBV7-3	TRBJ2-4	TGTGCCAGCAGCTTAAGCGGGGCTTTAGTCCCCAAAAACATTCAGTACTTC	CASSLSGALVPKNIQYF
NA	TRBD1	TRBV5-4	TRBJ1-1	TGTGCCAGCAGCTTCGTTACAGGGGATCTAGCTTTCTTT	CASSFVTGDLAFF
NA	NA	TRBV20-1	TRBJ1-1	TGCAGTGCTGGGTTGCGGGCTGAAGCTTTCTTT	CSAGLRAEAFF
NA	NA	TRBV9	TRBJ2-3	TGTGCCAGCAGCGTAGGAGTGGGAGAGGTCACAGATACGCAGTATTTT	CASSVGVGEVTDTQYF
NA	NA	TRBV7-9	TRBJ2-5	TGTGCCAGCAGCTCCCCCGGGACACAGCAAGAGACCCAGTACTTC	CASSSPGTQQETQYF
NA	TRBD1	TRBV6-6	TRBJ1-5	TGTGCCAGCAGTCCACACAGGGGTGGAACTACTAATAGCAATCAGCCCCAGCATTTT	CASSPHRGGTTNSNQPQHF
NA	TRBD1	TRBV4-2	TRBJ1-6	TGTGCCAGCAGCCAAGGGACAGGGGGTATCGTATCACCCCTCCACTTT	CASSQGTGGIVSPLHF
once	NA	TRBV29-1	TRBJ2-3	TGCAGCGTTGGGGGAGGGGGAAGGGCAGATACGCAGTATTTT	CSVGGGGRADTQYF
NA	NA	TRBV24-1	TRBJ1-5	TGTGCCACCAGTGCCGGTGACAGTTACAATCAGCCCCAGCATTTT	CATSAGDSYNQPQHF
few	NA	TRBV9	TRBJ2-2	TGTGCCAGCAGCCCACCGCGGCCGGTAAACACCGGGGAGCTGTTTTTT	CASSPPRPVNTGELFF
NA	TRBD1	TRBV25-1	TRBJ2-5	TGTGCCACCCAGGACAGGGGGCTGGAGACCCAGTACTTC	CATQDRGLETQYF
once	NA	TRBV10-3	TRBJ1-1	TGTGCCATCAGAAAGTCGGGGGGCCGAATTGAAGCTTTCTTT	CAIRKSGGRIEAFF
once	TRBD1	TRBV24-1	TRBJ2-7	TGTGCCACCAGTGAGAGGGACAGGGGGCCAGAGCAGTACTTC	CATSERDRGPEQYF
NA	TRBD1	TRBV24-1	TRBJ2-1	TGTGCCACCAGTGATTCAGGACAGGGGGCAGGGAATGAGCAGTTCTTC	CATSDSGQGAGNEQFF